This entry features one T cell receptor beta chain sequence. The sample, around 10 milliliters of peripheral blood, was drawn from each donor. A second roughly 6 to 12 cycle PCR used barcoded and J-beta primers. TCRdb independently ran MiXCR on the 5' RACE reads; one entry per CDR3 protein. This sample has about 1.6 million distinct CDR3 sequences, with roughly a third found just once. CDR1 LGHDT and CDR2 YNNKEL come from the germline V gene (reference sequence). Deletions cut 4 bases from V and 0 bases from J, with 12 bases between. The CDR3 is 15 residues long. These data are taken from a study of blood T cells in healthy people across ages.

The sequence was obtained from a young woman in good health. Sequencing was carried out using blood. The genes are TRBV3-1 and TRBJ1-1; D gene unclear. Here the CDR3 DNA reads TGTGCCAGCAGCCCCCTCGGCCGGCTGAACACTGAAGCTTTCTTT. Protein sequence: CASSPLGRLNTEAFF.